The 14 T cell receptor beta chains given below trace back to one sample, sequenced in a study of patients and donors after allogeneic stem cell transplantation. TCRdb reprocessed the RT-PCR reads with MiXCR, giving one entry per CDR3 protein. The profile shows 87,000 or so distinct CDR3 sequences, 4.5% to 5% of them singletons. The specimen was blood, either unsorted or a sorted T cell fraction (not recorded which). All receptors come from a human donor who was either an allogeneic HSCT recipient or a stem cell or donor lymphocyte infusion donor (not recorded which). It is not recorded whose cells these are; they may come from a transplant donor.

This clonotype was counted at least ten times. The CDR3 bases are TGTGCCAGCAGTTACTCGAGAGCGGGGGGGATGGGCACAGATACGCAGTATTTT. This codes for CASSYSRAGGMGTDTQYF. The chain has TRBV6-2 or TRBV6-3 and TRBJ2-3; 10 positions match TRBD2. The germline V gene encodes CDR1 MNHEY and CDR2 SVGEGT. The CDR3 totals 18 residues. The V and J ends lost 0 bases and 1 base, in that order; junction bases with no gene match: 7.

This clonotype was found a few times. The chain has TRBV12-3 or TRBV12-4 and TRBJ2-3; D is undetermined. The CDR3 runs 16 residues. Deletions cut 3 bases from V and 1 base from J, with 14 bases between. CDR3 residues: CASSFRASAGTDTQYF. The CDR3, as DNA: TGTGCCAGCAGTTTCCGGGCCAGCGCGGGCACAGATACGCAGTATTTT.

In its sample, this clonotype was seen many times. The rearrangement links TRBV6-1 to TRBJ1-6; D gene uncertain. The CDR3 has 16 residues. Germline V lookup: CDR1 MNHNS, CDR2 SASEGT. The V end lost 4 bases, the J end lost 0 bases, and 10 bases lay between the germline ends. CDR3 in amino acids: CASSGGGSSYNSPLHF. The CDR3 DNA follows: TGTGCCAGCAGTGGAGGAGGGAGCTCCTATAATTCACCCCTCCACTTT.

This clonotype was counted between two and nine times. V gene TRBV7-8 combines with J gene TRBJ1-5; no clear D. V was pared by 0 bases and J by 0 bases, with 9 bases between. Germline assignment: CDR1 SGHVS and CDR2 FQNEAQ. The CDR3 loop spans 16 amino acids. The CDR3 reads CASSLAQQYSNQPQHF. DNA for the CDR3: TGTGCCAGCAGCTTAGCGCAACAGTATAGCAATCAGCCCCAGCATTTT. The complete variable domain, with remaining parts taken from reference TRBV7-8 and TRBJ1-5, reads GAGVSQSPRYKVAKRGQDVALRCDPISGHVSLFWYQQALGQGPEFLTYFQNEAQLDKSGLPSDRFFAERPEGSVSTLKIQRTQQEDSAVYLCASSLAQQYSNQPQHFGDGTRLSIL.

This clonotype was recorded many times. V usage is TRBV3-1 and J usage is TRBJ2-7; 7 nucleotides line up with TRBD2. CDR1 and CDR2 from the germline V gene are LGHDT and YNNKEL (reference sequence). V shed 6 bases and J 1 base; nucleotides not matched to a gene: 6. This CDR3 spans 14 amino acids. CDR3 in amino acids: CASRPLANSYEQYF. CDR3 sequence (DNA): TGTGCCAGCAGACCACTAGCGAATTCCTACGAGCAGTACTTC.

This clonotype appeared many times. V gene TRBV5-1 combines with J gene TRBJ2-3, with no clear D. Germline CDR1 SGHRS, CDR2 YFSETQ. The ends were cut back, 0 bases at V and 2 bases at J, with 7 bases in the middle. The CDR3 spans 14 residues. For the CDR3, the DNA is TGCGCCAGCAGCTTGGGGTCTTACACAGATACGCAGTATTTT. Translating it yields CASSLGSYTDTQYF. Drawing the rest from reference TRBV5-1 and TRBJ2-3, the complete variable domain is KAGVTQTPRYLIKTRGQQVTLSCSPISGHRSVSWYQQTPGQGLQFLFEYFSETQRNKGNFPGRFSGRQFSNSRSEMNVSTLELGDSALYLCASSLGSYTDTQYFGPGTRLTVL.

There are many counts of this clonotype. J is TRBJ2-5 and V is TRBV5-1, with D uncertain. From germline, CDR1 is SGHRS and CDR2 YFSETQ. The CDR3 runs to 15 residues. V dropped 0 bases and J dropped 1 base, with 10 bases sitting between them. The CDR3 spells CASSLAAITQETQYF. CDR3 DNA sequence: TGCGCCAGCAGCTTGGCCGCAATCACCCAAGAGACCCAGTACTTC. The full variable domain, in which reference TRBV5-1 and TRBJ2-5 provide the parts outside the CDR3, is KAGVTQTPRYLIKTRGQQVTLSCSPISGHRSVSWYQQTPGQGLQFLFEYFSETQRNKGNFPGRFSGRQFSNSRSEMNVSTLELGDSALYLCASSLAAITQETQYFGPGTRLLVL.

This clonotype has at least ten counts. CDR3 in DNA: TGTGCCTGGAGTGTTTCAGGGACAGTCCAATACGAGCAGTACTTC. It yields the protein CAWSVSGTVQYEQYF. V usage is TRBV30 and J usage is TRBJ2-7, with 7 bases matching TRBD1. This CDR3 is 15 amino acids long. V lost 0 bases and J lost 4; bases outside the gene matches: 9. Germline V CDR1 and CDR2: GTSNPN, SVGIG (reference sequence).

This clonotype was observed at least ten times. The chain carries TRBV20-1 and TRBJ2-1; the match to TRBD2 covers 11 bases. V lost 0 bases, J lost 6 bases, and 10 bases stayed unmatched. CDR1 is DFQATT, CDR2 SNEGSKA, per germline (reference sequence). This CDR3 comprises 17 residues. This CDR3 reads CSARDPRTSGRSNEQFF. The DNA of the CDR3 is TGCAGTGCTAGAGACCCACGCACTAGCGGGAGAAGCAATGAGCAGTTCTTC.

Many counts were recorded for this clonotype. The chain has TRBV10-3 and TRBJ2-7; D perhaps matches TRBD1 (7 bases). Germline CDR1 is ENHRY and CDR2 is SYGVKD. The CDR3 totals 16 residues. V was cut by 7 bases and J by 1 base, with 20 bases left in between. CDR3 residues: CAITKSQGGGSYEQYF. The CDR3 DNA sequence: TGTGCCATCACGAAATCGCAGGGGGGAGGTTCCTACGAGCAGTACTTC.

The sample holds many counts of this clonotype. The chain uses TRBV29-1 and TRBJ2-1; D unresolved. Germline CDR1 reads SQVTM; CDR2 reads ANQGSEA. The ends were cut back, 4 bases at V and 9 bases at J, with 10 bases in the middle. CDR3 length equals 11 residues. The CDR3 reads CSVGRTAEQFF. The CDR3 DNA follows: TGCAGCGTTGGGAGAACAGCTGAGCAGTTCTTC.

This clonotype has at least ten counts. The chain couples TRBV27 to TRBJ2-7, with TRBD2 identical over 12 bases. CDR3 length: 16 amino acids. V dropped 4 bases and J dropped 1; count of bases not matched to a gene: 5. Germline values: CDR1 MNHEY, CDR2 SMNVEV (reference sequence). The CDR3 here is CASSSPGLAGSYEQYF. Here the CDR3 DNA reads TGTGCCAGCAGTTCCCCGGGACTAGCGGGTTCCTACGAGCAGTACTTC.

This clonotype was counted many times. The chain couples TRBV18 to TRBJ1-5; D is perhaps TRBD1 (5 bases). CDR1 is KGHSH, CDR2 LQKENI, per germline. The CDR3 runs 16 residues. Trimming took off 3 bases at V and 3 bases at J, with 15 bases between the two ends. The CDR3: CASSPGRSGLNQPQHF. Here the CDR3 DNA reads TGTGCCAGCTCACCCGGGAGGTCAGGGCTCAATCAGCCCCAGCATTTT.

This clonotype has ten or more counts. The J gene is TRBJ1-2, the V gene TRBV30, with TRBD1 identical over 7 bases. Trimming at V came to 2 bases and at J to 3 bases, leaving 3 bases not matched to a gene. Germline assignment: CDR1 GTSNPN and CDR2 SVGIG (reference sequence). This CDR3 is 13 amino acids long. As DNA, the CDR3 is TGTGCCTGGAGTTTGGGACAGCACTATGGCTACACCTTC. Translation gives CAWSLGQHYGYTF.